Each of the 2 T cell receptor beta chains below was sequenced from the same sample in a study of cytomegalovirus exposure and HLA in healthy donors. With 60 Vbeta and 13 Jbeta primers, the PCR was carried out. The protocol was immunoSEQ multiplex PCR, while the TCRdb copy is restricted to in-frame clones and leaves out a portion. In the table there are 85,000 to 100,000 clones, about 79% of which are singletons. The sample was PBMCs. The receptors here all came from a male donor in good health and CMV-seropositive.

As regards this clone: At one end, the junction sequence differs from germline, possibly due to a read error. The genes are TRBV15 and TRBJ2-7; weak D call: TRBD2 (6 bases). The length of the CDR3 is 11 residues. Germline V gene sequence: CDR1 LNHNV, CDR2 YYDKDF (reference sequence). The chain's CDR3 is CATSRGGTRVF. The DNA for the CDR3 is TGTGCCACCAGCAGGGGAGGCACAAGGGTCTTC.

The chain joins TRBV5-6 to TRBJ1-2; 7 bases match TRBD1. CDR1 is SGHDT and CDR2 is YYEEEE in the germline V gene. V shed 4 bases and J 3 bases; nucleotides not matched to a gene: 3. This CDR3 region has 13 residues. CDR3 sequence: CASSTTGDYGYTF. The CDR3 bases are TGTGCCAGCAGCACCACAGGGGACTATGGCTACACCTTC.